Each of the 3 T cell receptor beta chains below was sequenced from the same sample in a study of shared clonotypes between healthy human individuals. Sequenced by immunoSEQ multiplex PCR; TCRdb stores in-frame clones only, minus some. The sample contains over a million clones, more than 95% of which appear only once. Material: naive CD4+ T cells sorted from blood. Subset denoted: CD45RA+ positively selected. Receptors originate from a man aged 25 to 45 in good health.

The chain is built from TRBV27 and TRBJ1-4, with no clear D. From germline, CDR1 is MNHEY and CDR2 SMNVEV (reference sequence). Trimming took 5 bases from V and 1 from J, leaving 32 bases between them. The CDR3 totals 22 residues. The CDR3 DNA reads TGTGCCAGCAGTCAGAGCCCCCGGGTGAGGGTGAGACATGGGTTAACTAATGAAAAACTGTTTTTT. Its translation: CASSQSPRVRVRHGLTNEKLFF.

The chain combines TRBV28 with TRBJ1-2; D call uncertain. The CDR3 contains 14 residues. V lost 6 bases to trimming and J lost 9 bases, with 20 bases between them. CDR1 MDHEN and CDR2 SYDVKM come from the germline V gene. Here the CDR3 reads CASRSPAGPRRYTF. DNA for the CDR3: TGTGCCAGCAGATCCCCAGCGGGCCCGAGGCGCTACACCTTC.

The CDR3: CTSSQEGGYETQYF. In nucleotides, the CDR3 is TGCACCAGCAGCCAAGAAGGGGGCTACGAGACCCAGTACTTC. The chain is built from TRBV1 and TRBJ2-5; TRBD1 was called by the table and not checked on the DNA. TRBV1 is a listed pseudogene. The CDR3 is made up of 14 amino acids.